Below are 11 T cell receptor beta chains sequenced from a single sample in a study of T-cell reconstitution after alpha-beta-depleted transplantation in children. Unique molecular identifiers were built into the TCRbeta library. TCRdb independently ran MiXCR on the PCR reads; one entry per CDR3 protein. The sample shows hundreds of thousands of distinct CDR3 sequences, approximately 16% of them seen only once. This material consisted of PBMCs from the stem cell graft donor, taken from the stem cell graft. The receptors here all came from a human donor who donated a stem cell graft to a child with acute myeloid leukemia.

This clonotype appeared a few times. As DNA, the CDR3 is TGCAGTGCTACCCCCGCTACAGATACGCAGTATTTT. Translation gives CSATPATDTQYF. The chain employs TRBV20-1 and TRBJ2-3; no reliable D call. The germline V gene has CDR1 DFQATT and CDR2 SNEGSKA (reference sequence). This CDR3 region has 12 residues. V was clipped by 4 bases and J by 3 bases, with 8 bases between them.

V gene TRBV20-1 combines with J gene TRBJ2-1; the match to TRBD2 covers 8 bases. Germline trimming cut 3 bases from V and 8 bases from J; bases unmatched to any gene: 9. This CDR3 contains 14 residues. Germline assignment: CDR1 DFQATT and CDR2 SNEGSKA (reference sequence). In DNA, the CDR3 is TGCAGTGCTAGGGACCGGGGGGGCGCGGATGAGCAGTTCTTC. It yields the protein CSARDRGGADEQFF.

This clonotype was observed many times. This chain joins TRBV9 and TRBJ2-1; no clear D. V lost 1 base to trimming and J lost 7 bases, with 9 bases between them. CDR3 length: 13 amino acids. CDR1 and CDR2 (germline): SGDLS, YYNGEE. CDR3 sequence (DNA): TGTGCCAGCAGCGTAAGGTCCGATAATGAGCAGTTCTTC. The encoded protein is CASSVRSDNEQFF.

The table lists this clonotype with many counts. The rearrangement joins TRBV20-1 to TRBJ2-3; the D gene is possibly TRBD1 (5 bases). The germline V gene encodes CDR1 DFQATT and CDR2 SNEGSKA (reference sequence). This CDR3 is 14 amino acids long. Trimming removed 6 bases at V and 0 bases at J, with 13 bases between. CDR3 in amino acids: CSARTITSTDTQYF. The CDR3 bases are TGCAGTGCGAGGACAATTACTAGCACAGATACGCAGTATTTT.

DNA of the CDR3: TGTGCCAGCAGCTTAGTGAGCGGGGGGGCGGGTGAGCAGTTCTTC. Its translation is CASSLVSGGAGEQFF. The chain couples TRBV7-8 to TRBJ2-1; 10 nucleotides align to TRBD2. Looked up from germline, CDR1 is SGHVS and CDR2 is FQNEAQ. CDR3 size: 15 residues. The V segment lost 1 base and the J segment 9 bases; nucleotides outside the gene matches: 6.

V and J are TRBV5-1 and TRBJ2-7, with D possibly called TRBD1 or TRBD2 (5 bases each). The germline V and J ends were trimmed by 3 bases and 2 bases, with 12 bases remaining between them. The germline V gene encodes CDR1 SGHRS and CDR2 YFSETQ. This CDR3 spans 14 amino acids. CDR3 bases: TGCGCCAGCAGCTCCATGGGGGTTCCCTACGAGCAGTACGTC. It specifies CASSSMGVPYEQYV.

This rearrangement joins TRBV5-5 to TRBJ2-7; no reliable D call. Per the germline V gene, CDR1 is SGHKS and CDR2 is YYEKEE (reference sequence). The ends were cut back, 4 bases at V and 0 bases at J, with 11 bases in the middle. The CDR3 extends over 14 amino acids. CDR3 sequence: CASSLEDISYEQYV. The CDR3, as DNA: TGTGCCAGCAGCCTCGAAGACATCTCCTACGAGCAGTACGTC.

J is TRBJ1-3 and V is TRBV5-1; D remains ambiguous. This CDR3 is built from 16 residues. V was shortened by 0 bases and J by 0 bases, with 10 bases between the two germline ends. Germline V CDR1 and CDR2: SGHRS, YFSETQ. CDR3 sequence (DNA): TGCGCCAGCAGCTTGGTTTCGGGAATCTCTGGAAACACCATATATTTT. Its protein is CASSLVSGISGNTIYF.

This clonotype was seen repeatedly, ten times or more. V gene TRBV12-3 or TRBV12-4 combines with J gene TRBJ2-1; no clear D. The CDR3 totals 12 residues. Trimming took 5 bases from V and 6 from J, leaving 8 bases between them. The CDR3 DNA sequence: TGTGCCAGCAGTGGGCTCTTCAATGAGCAGTTCTTC. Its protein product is CASSGLFNEQFF.

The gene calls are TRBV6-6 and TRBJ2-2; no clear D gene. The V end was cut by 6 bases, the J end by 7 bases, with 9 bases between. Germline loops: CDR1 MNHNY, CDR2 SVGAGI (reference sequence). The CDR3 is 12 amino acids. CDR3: CASSPNLGELFF. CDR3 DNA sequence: TGTGCCAGCAGCCCCAATCTCGGGGAGCTGTTTTTT.

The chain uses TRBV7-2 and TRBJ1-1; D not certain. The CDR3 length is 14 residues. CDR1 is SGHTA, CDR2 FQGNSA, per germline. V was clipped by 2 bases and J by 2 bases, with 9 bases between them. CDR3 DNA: TGTGCCAGCAGCTTATTAGGCATTAACACTGAAGCTTTCTTT. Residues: CASSLLGINTEAFF.